The clone carrying this T cell receptor beta chain appeared many times. Its cognate antigen is unknown. This sample was taken from a study of T cell repertoires in cytomegalovirus infection. Study-level background: Shared public TCR beta signatures pointed to both CMV infection and a matching HLA type.

The CDR3 length is 15 residues. The V gene lost 5 bases and the J gene lost 1 base, with 12 bases spanning the gap. Germline loops: CDR1 SGHVS, CDR2 FNYEAQ. TCRdb independently ran MiXCR on the reads; one entry per CDR3 protein. Of 290,000 or so distinct CDR3 sequences in the sample, around 25% were seen once. General study results and limits: Identification of carriers of CMV plus the relevant HLA was achieved through cumulative public TCR beta family frequency. Clonotypes of TCR beta that were HLA-C-restricted and CMV-specific dominated the ex vivo response.

The TCR was taken from a human donor in good health (CMV status not recorded). Some clones in this sample may be carry-over from other donors' samples. This chain connects TRBV7-6 to TRBJ2-1, with TRBD2 as a possible D gene (5 bases). The sequenced sample consisted of PBMCs. The CDR3 DNA sequence: TGTGCCAGCAGCCAACCGAGCGGATCCTACAATGAGCAGTTCTTC. The encoded protein is CASSQPSGSYNEQFF. Using reference TRBV7-6 and TRBJ2-1 for the parts outside the CDR3, the full variable domain is GAGVSQSPRYKVTKRGQDVALRCDPISGHVSLYWYRQALGQGPEFLTYFNYEAQQDKSGLPNDRFSAERPEGSISTLTIQRTEQRDSAMYRCASSQPSGSYNEQFFGPGTRLTVL.